Following are 2 T cell receptor beta chains from one sample sequenced in a study of cytomegalovirus exposure and HLA in healthy donors. This PCR relied on a set of 60 Vbeta primers and 13 Jbeta primers. Using immunoSEQ multiplex PCR, the repertoire was profiled, and TCRdb retains in-frame clones only, with some absent. The sample carries about 150,000 clones, around 80% recorded once. Sequenced input: PBMCs. The receptors originated from a woman aged 40 to 50 in good health and CMV-seropositive.

This clone was detected a few times. This chain joins TRBV2 and TRBJ2-5; 8 nucleotides match TRBD2. Germline V lookup: CDR1 SNHLY, CDR2 FYNNEI. With 5 bases clipped from V and 7 bases from J, the junction kept 15 bases outside the gene matches. This CDR3 has 16 residues. DNA of the CDR3: TGTGCCAGCAGTCTCGTAGCGGGGACGAACGGGGGGACCCAGTACTTC. Its protein product is CASSLVAGTNGGTQYF.

The CDR3 sequence is CSVGQGGEKLFF. The CDR3 DNA sequence: TGCAGCGTTGGGCAGGGCGGAGAAAAACTGTTTTTT. V is TRBV29-1 and J is TRBJ1-4, with TRBD1 as a possible D gene (5 bases). The germline gives CDR1 SQVTM, CDR2 ANQGSEA. The CDR3 loop spans 12 amino acids. V lost 4 bases and J lost 8, with 11 bases in between. The variable domain in full, completed from reference TRBV29-1 and TRBJ1-4, reads SAVISQKPSRDICQRGTSLTIQCQVDSQVTMMFWYRQQPGQSLTLIATANQGSEATYESGFVIDKFPISRPNLTFSTLTVSNMSPEDSSIYLCSVGQGGEKLFFGSGTQLSVL.